The entry below describes one T cell receptor (beta chain). Its antigen is currently unknown. Produced via immunoSEQ multiplex PCR; TCRdb's table is partial and in-frame only. This table has some 25,000 clones, around 88% appearing once. CDR3 size: 16 residues. V was clipped by 2 bases and J by 3 bases, with 17 bases between them. In germline, CDR1 is SGHTA, CDR2 FQGNSA. The sample is drawn from a study of T cells in localized non-small cell lung cancer. The study, taken as a whole, reports: Only one tumor region was sequenced, so heterogeneity remains possible. Longer overall survival was linked to higher blood T cell density. Appearance in adjacent lung was seen for a median roughly 56 of the top 100 tumor clones. Uninvolved adjacent lung had more T cell clonality than any other tissue, topping tumor.

The sequenced sample was peripheral blood, obtained before any cancer treatment. This sequence joins TRBV7-2 and TRBJ2-7; D is unclear. The origin of this receptor is a male donor older than 55 with stage II squamous cell lung carcinoma. CDR3 region: CASSLSSWARDYEQYF. The DNA of the CDR3 is TGTGCCAGCAGCTTATCGTCGTGGGCCCGAGACTACGAGCAGTACTTC.